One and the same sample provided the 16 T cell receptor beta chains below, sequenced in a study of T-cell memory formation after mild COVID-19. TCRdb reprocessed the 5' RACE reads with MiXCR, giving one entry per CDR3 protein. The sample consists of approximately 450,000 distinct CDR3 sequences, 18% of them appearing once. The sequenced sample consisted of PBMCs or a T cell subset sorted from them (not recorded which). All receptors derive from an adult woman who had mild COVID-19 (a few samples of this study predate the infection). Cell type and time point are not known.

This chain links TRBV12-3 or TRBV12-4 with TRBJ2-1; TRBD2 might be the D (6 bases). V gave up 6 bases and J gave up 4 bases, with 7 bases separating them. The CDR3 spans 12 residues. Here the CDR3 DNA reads TGTGCCAGCAGCGCGGGGTACAATGAGCAGTTCTTC. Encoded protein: CASSAGYNEQFF.

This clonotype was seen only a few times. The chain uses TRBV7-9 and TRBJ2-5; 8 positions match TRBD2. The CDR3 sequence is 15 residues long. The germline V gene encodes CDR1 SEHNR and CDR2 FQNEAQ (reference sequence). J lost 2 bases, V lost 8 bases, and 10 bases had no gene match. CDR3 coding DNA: TGTGCCAGCCCCCCCCCCAGCGGGGGACAAGAGACCCAGTACTTC. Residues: CASPPPSGGQETQYF.

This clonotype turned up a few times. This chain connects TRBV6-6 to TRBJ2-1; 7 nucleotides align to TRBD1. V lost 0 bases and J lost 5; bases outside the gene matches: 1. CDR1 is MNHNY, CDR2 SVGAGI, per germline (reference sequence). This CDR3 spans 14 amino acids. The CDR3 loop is CASSYSTGNNEQFF. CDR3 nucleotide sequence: TGTGCCAGCAGTTACTCGACAGGGAACAATGAGCAGTTCTTC.

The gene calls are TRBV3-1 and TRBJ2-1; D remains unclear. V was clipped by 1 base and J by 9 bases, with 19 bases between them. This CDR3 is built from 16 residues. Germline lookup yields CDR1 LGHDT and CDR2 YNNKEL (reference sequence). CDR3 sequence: CASSQVTGENSGEQFF. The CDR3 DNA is TGTGCCAGCAGCCAAGTGACCGGAGAGAACTCGGGTGAGCAGTTCTTC.

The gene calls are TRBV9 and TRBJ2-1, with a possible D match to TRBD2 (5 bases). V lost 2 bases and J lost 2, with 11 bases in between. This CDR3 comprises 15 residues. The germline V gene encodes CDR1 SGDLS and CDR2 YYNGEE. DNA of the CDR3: TGTGCCAGCAGCGTCGCTCCCGGGACCTACAATGAGCAGTTCTTC. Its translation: CASSVAPGTYNEQFF.

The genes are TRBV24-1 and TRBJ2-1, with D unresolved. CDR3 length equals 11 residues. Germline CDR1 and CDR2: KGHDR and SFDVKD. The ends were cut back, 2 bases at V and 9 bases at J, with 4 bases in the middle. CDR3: CATSDWTEQFF. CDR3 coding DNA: TGTGCCACCAGTGATTGGACTGAGCAGTTCTTC.

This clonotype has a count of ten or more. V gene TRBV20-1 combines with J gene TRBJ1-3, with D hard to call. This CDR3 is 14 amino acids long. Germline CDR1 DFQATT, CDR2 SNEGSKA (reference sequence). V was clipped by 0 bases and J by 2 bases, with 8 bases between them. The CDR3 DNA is TGCAGTGCTAGAGATAGGGCAACTGGAAACACCATATATTTT. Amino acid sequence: CSARDRATGNTIYF.

DNA for the CDR3: TGTGCCAGCAGTGACAGGAATGGCTATGGCTACACCTTC. Its translation is CASSDRNGYGYTF. This chain uses TRBV25-1 with TRBJ1-2; D uncertain. Deletions cut 3 bases from V and 4 bases from J, with 9 bases between. The CDR3 runs to 13 residues. Germline V CDR1 and CDR2: MGHDK, SYGVNS.

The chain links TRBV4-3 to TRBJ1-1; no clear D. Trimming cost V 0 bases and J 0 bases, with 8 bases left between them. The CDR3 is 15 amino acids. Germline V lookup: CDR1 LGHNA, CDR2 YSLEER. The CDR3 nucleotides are TGCGCCAGCAGCCAAGATAGTGGAATGAACACTGAAGCTTTCTTT. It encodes CASSQDSGMNTEAFF.

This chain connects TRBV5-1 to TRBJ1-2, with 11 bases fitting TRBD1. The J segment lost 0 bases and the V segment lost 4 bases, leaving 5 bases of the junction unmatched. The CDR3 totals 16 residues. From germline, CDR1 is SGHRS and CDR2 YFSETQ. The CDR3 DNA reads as TGCGCCAGCAGCCCAGGGGACAGGGGGTCTAACTATGGCTACACCTTC. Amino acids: CASSPGDRGSNYGYTF. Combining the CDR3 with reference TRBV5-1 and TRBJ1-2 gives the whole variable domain KAGVTQTPRYLIKTRGQQVTLSCSPISGHRSVSWYQQTPGQGLQFLFEYFSETQRNKGNFPGRFSGRQFSNSRSEMNVSTLELGDSALYLCASSPGDRGSNYGYTFGSGTRLTVV.

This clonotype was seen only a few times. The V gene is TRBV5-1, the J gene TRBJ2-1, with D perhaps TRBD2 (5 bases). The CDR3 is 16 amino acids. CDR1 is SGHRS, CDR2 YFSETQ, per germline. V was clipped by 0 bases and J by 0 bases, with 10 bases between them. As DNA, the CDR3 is TGCGCCAGCAGCTTGGGAGGGAAGAGCTCCTACAATGAGCAGTTCTTC. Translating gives CASSLGGKSSYNEQFF.

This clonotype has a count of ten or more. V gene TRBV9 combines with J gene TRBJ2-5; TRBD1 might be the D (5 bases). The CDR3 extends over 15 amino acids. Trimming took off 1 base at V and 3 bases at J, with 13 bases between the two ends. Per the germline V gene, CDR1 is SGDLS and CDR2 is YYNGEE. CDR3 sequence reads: CASSVQGQGKETQYF. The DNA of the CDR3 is TGTGCCAGCAGCGTACAGGGCCAGGGTAAAGAGACCCAGTACTTC. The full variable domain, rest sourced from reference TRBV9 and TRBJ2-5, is DSGVTQTPKHLITATGQRVTLRCSPRSGDLSVYWYQQSLDQGLQFLIQYYNGEERAKGNILERFSAQQFPDLHSELNLSSLELGDSALYFCASSVQGQGKETQYFGPGTRLLVL.

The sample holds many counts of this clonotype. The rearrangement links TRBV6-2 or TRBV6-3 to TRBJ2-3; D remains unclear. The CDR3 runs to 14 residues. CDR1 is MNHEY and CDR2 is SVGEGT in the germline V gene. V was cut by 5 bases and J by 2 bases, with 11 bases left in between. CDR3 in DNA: TGTGCCAGCAGTCGGACGGGTTCCACAGATACGCAGTATTTT. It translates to CASSRTGSTDTQYF.

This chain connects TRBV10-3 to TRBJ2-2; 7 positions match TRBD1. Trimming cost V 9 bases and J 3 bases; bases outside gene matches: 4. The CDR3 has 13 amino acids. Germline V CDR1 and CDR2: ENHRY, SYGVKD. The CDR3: CAIRQGDTGELFF. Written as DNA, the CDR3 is TGTGCCATAAGACAGGGAGACACCGGGGAGCTGTTTTTT.

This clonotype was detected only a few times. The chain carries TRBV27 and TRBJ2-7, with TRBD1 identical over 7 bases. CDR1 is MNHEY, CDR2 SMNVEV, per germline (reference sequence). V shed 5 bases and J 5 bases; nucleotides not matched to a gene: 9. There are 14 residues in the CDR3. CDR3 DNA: TGTGCCAGCAGTCTCCGACAGGGCGGCCACGAGCAGTACTTC. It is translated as CASSLRQGGHEQYF.

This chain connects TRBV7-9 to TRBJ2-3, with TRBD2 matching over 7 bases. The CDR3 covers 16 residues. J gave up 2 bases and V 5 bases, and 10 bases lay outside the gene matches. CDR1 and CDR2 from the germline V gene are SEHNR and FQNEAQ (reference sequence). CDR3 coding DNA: TGTGCCAGCAGCGCCCGATTGGGGACTAACACAGATACGCAGTATTTT. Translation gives CASSARLGTNTDTQYF.